Listed below are T cell receptor beta chains from one sample, sequenced in a study of T cell changes during pregnancy in multiple sclerosis. Libraries were prepared by immunoSEQ multiplex PCR; TCRdb keeps only in-frame clonotypes and omits some of them. The sample gives about 67,000 clones, approximately 90% of which show up once; more than 1.4% is in the top ten. The source was peripheral blood, collected after pregnancy. These receptors were collected from a female donor with multiple sclerosis, enrolled in a pregnancy study. The CDR3 runs from the conserved cysteine through the conserved F or W. A D gene is named only where the DNA matches it firmly.

>-|TRBJ2-4|TRBV18
CASSPAGRKNIQYF
>TRBD1|TRBJ1-2|TRBV28
CASSPGGNYGYTF
>TRBD1|TRBJ1-5|TRBV6-1
CASSGNRDRASNQPQHF
>TRBD1|TRBJ2-1|TRBV4-1
CASSQKGTGWDNEQFF
>-|TRBJ2-5|TRBV19
CASSIRRGETQYF
>-|TRBJ2-2|TRBV4-2
CASSEAGQPNTGELFF
>-|TRBJ2-2|TRBV7-3
CASSIWATGELFF
>-|TRBJ1-2|TRBV12-5
CASGLQTDYGYTF
>-|TRBJ2-2|TRBV29-1
CSVERGVGAGELFF
>TRBD1|TRBJ1-6|TRBV5-6
CASSSGQRNSPLHF
>TRBD1|TRBJ1-4|TRBV7-9
CASSSGQIYATNEKLFF
>TRBD2|TRBJ2-1|TRBV5-6
CASSLAGSYNEQFF
>-|TRBJ2-1|TRBV4-1
CASSHPMGRTNNEQFF
>TRBD2|TRBJ2-7|TRBV19
CASSGGSYEQYF
>TRBD1|TRBJ2-2|TRBV7-6
CASSAGQGMGAGELFF
>TRBD2|TRBJ2-5|TRBV2
CASRGGTTSAPRETQYF
>-|TRBJ2-7|TRBV30
CAWGGASYEQYF
>-|TRBJ1-5|TRBV2
CASSEEPQPQHF
>-|TRBJ2-2|TRBV2
CASSPVTTLSGELFF
>-|TRBJ1-1|TRBV18
CASSPSQGNTEAFF
>-|TRBJ2-7|TRBV13
CASSRRRDISSYEQYF
>TRBD2|TRBJ2-3|TRBV10-3
CAIRASGGTDTQYF
>-|TRBJ2-3|TRBV2
CASSILPSVQAESTDTQYF
>-|TRBJ1-3|TRBV5-8
CASTLGQSSGNTIYF
>-|TRBJ1-5|TRBV4-3
CASSVYSNQPQHF
>TRBD2|TRBJ2-1|TRBV10-3
CAIQPGTSGGHSVF
>TRBD1|TRBJ1-1|TRBV30
CAWRGDRERAFF
>-|TRBJ2-2|TRBV7-9
CASSEATGINTGELFF
>-|TRBJ2-7|TRBV10-1
CASRAGGLYEQYF
>-|TRBJ1-1|TRBV10-3
CATRTESQPTEAFF
>TRBD2|TRBJ2-5|TRBV4-3
CASSRSWGREGEETQYF
>TRBD1|TRBJ1-1|TRBV5-5
CASSSDRGRGRSEAFF
>-|TRBJ1-1|TRBV6-5
CASRIAGFAEAFF
>TRBD1|TRBJ1-1|TRBV2
CASRAGGWRTEAFF
>TRBD1|TRBJ2-7|TRBV28
CASSGTGVSYEQYF
>-|TRBJ1-1|TRBV18
CASSPMGLRENTEAFF
>-|TRBJ2-7|TRBV5-1
CASSLAPDIDYEQYF
>-|TRBJ2-7|TRBV20-1
CSGANSYEQYF
>-|TRBJ2-7|TRBV6-5
CASSLMAGRPYEQYF
>TRBD2|TRBJ2-7|TRBV11-2
CASSLGTSGTYEQYF